This TCR beta chain was profiled in a study of control samples from healthy donors and cancer patients. TCRdb's copy holds only in-frame clones and misses some; the assay was immunoSEQ multiplex PCR. The repertoire holds some 7,000 clones, with approximately 82% as singletons. The germline CDR1 and CDR2 sequences are SGHAT and FQNNGV. V lost 5 bases, J lost 7 bases, and 13 bases stayed unmatched. The CDR3 totals 15 residues. Sequences were obtained from PBMCs. This receptor was taken from a man in his 70s with lung cancer. The chain uses TRBV11-2 and TRBJ2-7, with 8 bases that match TRBD2. CDR3 in DNA: TGTGCCAGCAGCACACAAGGACTAGCACCAGATGAGCAGTACTTC. It translates to CASSTQGLAPDEQYF.